This entry features one TCR beta chain sequence. What it binds is unknown. Antigen-specific CD4+ T cells expanded by the ViraFEST assay with viral peptide pools were then sequenced. Culture proceeded for 10 days, and CD4+ T cells were then isolated. Of the BNT162b2 and mRNA-1273 vaccines, participants received two doses of one or the other. The sample is drawn from a study of vaccination effects on CD4 cells after COVID-19. General study points: Healthy vaccinees' vaccine-induced clones included only 1 of 255 cross-reacting with common cold coronaviruses.

V was clipped by 1 base and J by 1 base, with 2 bases between them. The CDR3 is 13 residues long. Libraries were prepared by immunoSEQ multiplex PCR; TCRdb keeps only in-frame clonotypes and omits some of them. The data hold more than 9,000 clones, with about 72% observed a single time. The clonotype comes from a human donor who received a COVID-19 vaccine. The chain employs TRBV12-3 or TRBV12-4 and TRBJ1-5; D is uncertain. Sequencing used CD4+ T cells from PBMCs cultured with SARS-CoV-2 spike peptides, obtained after COVID-19 vaccination. DNA of the CDR3: TGTGCCAGCAGTTTAGGGAGCAATCAGCCCCAGCATTTT. The encoded protein is CASSLGSNQPQHF.